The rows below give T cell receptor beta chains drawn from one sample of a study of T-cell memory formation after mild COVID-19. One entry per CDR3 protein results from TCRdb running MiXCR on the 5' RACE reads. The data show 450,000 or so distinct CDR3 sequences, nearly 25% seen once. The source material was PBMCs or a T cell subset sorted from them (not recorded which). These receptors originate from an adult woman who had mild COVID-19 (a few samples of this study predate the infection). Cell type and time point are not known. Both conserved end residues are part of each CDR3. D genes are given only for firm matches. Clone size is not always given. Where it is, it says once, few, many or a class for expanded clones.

TGTGCCAGCAGTTCCCCTAGCGGGGGGAGCACAGATACGCAGTATTTT,CASSSPSGGSTDTQYF,few,TRBJ2-3,TRBD2,TRBV12-3/TRBV12-4
TGTGCCAGCAGTCTTGGGACAGGGTCGGCTGAAGCTTTCTTT,CASSLGTGSAEAFF,few,TRBJ1-1,TRBD1,TRBV6-2/TRBV6-3
TGTGCCAGCAGCCCCCGCCGGGAGGGGAGCGGGCACAATGAGCAGTTCTTC,CASSPRREGSGHNEQFF,-,TRBJ2-1,TRBD2,TRBV7-8
TGTGCCAGCAGACGGACAGAGATGTACGAGCAGTACTTC,CASRRTEMYEQYF,-,TRBJ2-7,-,TRBV21-1
TGTGCCAGCAGCTCTCTAGGACAGGGGGGTATAAGCTCTGGGGCCAACGTCCTGACTTTC,CASSSLGQGGISSGANVLTF,few,TRBJ2-6,TRBD1,TRBV5-5
TGTGCCAGCAGCTTAATGAGTCGGCAGGGGGCCACAGATACGCAGTATTTT,CASSLMSRQGATDTQYF,-,TRBJ2-3,TRBD1,TRBV7-8
TGTGCCAGCAGCTCTGATCTAGTCTTTGATTTCTTC,CASSSDLVFDFF,few,TRBJ2-1,-,TRBV7-3
TGTGCCAGCAGCTTCCAGGGGGGTGTTGAAAAACTGTTTTTT,CASSFQGGVEKLFF,-,TRBJ1-4,TRBD1,TRBV7-9
TGTGCCTGGGGGGGACAGGGAGAAAAACTGTTTTTT,CAWGGQGEKLFF,-,TRBJ1-4,TRBD1,TRBV30
TGTGCCAGCAGCTTAAGGATCGACACTGAAGCTTTCTTT,CASSLRIDTEAFF,-,TRBJ1-1,-,TRBV7-6
TGTGCCAGCAGAGCGGGGGGCCCCTACGAGCAGTACTTC,CASRAGGPYEQYF,-,TRBJ2-7,TRBD2,TRBV7-2
TGTGCCTGGAGACAGTCGAACACTGAAGCTTTCTTT,CAWRQSNTEAFF,-,TRBJ1-1,-,TRBV30
TGCAGTGCCCTCGAGACAGGGAACTATGGCTACACCTTC,CSALETGNYGYTF,-,TRBJ1-2,TRBD1,TRBV20-1